This TCR beta chain was recovered during a study of control samples from healthy donors and cancer patients. This clone was counted a single time. CDR3 length: 14 residues. Per germline, CDR1 SSHAT and CDR2 FNYEAQ (reference sequence). Trimming took 5 bases from V and 2 from J, leaving 12 bases between them. Generated by immunoSEQ multiplex PCR, the TCRdb table keeps only in-frame clones and is missing some. The repertoire includes approximately 110,000 clones, just over 90% of them detected once, and 6% to 8.5% sits in the top ten. The origin of this receptor is a woman aged 18-29 years in good health. The sequenced material came from blood. The V call is TRBV7-7, the J call TRBJ2-5, with D unclear. CDR3 in amino acids: CASSHRSQQETQYF. The CDR3 DNA reads TGTGCCAGCAGCCACCGGTCGCAACAAGAGACCCAGTACTTC.